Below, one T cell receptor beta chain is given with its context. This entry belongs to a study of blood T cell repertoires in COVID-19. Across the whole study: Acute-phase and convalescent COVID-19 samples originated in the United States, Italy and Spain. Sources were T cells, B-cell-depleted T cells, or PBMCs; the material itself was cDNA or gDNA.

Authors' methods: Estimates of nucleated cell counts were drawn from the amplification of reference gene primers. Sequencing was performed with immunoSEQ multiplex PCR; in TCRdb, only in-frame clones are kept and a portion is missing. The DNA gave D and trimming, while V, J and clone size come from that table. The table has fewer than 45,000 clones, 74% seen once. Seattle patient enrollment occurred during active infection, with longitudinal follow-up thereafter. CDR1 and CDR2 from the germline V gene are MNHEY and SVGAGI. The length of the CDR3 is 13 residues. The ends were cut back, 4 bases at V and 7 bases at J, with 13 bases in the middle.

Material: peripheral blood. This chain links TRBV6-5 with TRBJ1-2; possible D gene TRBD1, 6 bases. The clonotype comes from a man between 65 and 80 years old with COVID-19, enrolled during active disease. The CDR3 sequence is CASSSNRDAGYTF. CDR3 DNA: TGTGCCAGCAGTTCTAACAGGGACGCTGGCTACACCTTC.